One sample yielded the 13 T cell receptor beta chains listed below, sequenced in a study of PD-1 blockade in classical Hodgkin lymphoma. TCRdb keeps only in-frame clones here, not all; method: immunoSEQ multiplex PCR. The table includes 4,000 or so clones, around 66% detected once. Time point noted: cycle 4 day 1 (C4D1), after five to seven weeks of nivolumab. Brentuximab vedotin exposure varied, and every patient relapsed after autologous stem cell transplantation. Isolated CD8+ T cells were derived from thawed PBMCs through magnetic negative selection. Source: CD8+ T cells from blood, taken before the fourth cycle of nivolumab. These TCRs come from a human donor with classical Hodgkin lymphoma.

The chain joins TRBV9 to TRBJ2-7, with D unresolved. The CDR3 runs 14 residues. Deletions cut 0 bases from V and 5 bases from J, with 12 bases between. Germline V gene sequence: CDR1 SGDLS, CDR2 YYNGEE. The CDR3 protein is CASSVAPSRHEQYF. The DNA for the CDR3 is TGTGCCAGCAGCGTAGCCCCATCGCGACACGAGCAGTACTTC.

This clone was detected only a few times. This sequence joins TRBV6-1 and TRBJ2-1, with D uncertain. Trimming cost V 8 bases and J 0 bases, with 14 bases left between them. The CDR3 spans 15 residues. Looked up from germline, CDR1 is MNHNS and CDR2 is SASEGT. This CDR3 is CASSLSESSYNEQFF. The CDR3 DNA reads as TGTGCCAGCTCCCTCAGCGAGAGCTCCTACAATGAGCAGTTCTTC.

The chain joins TRBV7-9 to TRBJ2-1, with 9 nucleotides matching TRBD2. Germline V gene lookup returns CDR1 SEHNR and CDR2 FQNEAQ (reference sequence). V gave up 4 bases and J gave up 1 base; unmatched junction bases: 8. This CDR3 has 17 residues. The CDR3: CASSSPLSGGSYNEQFF. CDR3 DNA: TGTGCCAGCAGCTCCCCGCTTAGCGGGGGATCCTACAATGAGCAGTTCTTC. The full variable domain, completed using reference TRBV7-9 and TRBJ2-1, is DTGVSQNPRHKITKRGQNVTFRCDPISEHNRLYWYRQTLGQGPEFLTYFQNEAQLEKSRLLSDRFSAERPKGSFSTLEIQRTEQGDSAMYLCASSSPLSGGSYNEQFFGPGTRLTVL.

V usage is TRBV21-1 and J usage is TRBJ2-1; the table's D call, TRBD2, was not checked against the DNA. TRBV21-1 is assigned pseudogene status. The CDR3 length is 18 residues. The CDR3 region has the DNA TGTGCCAGCAGCAAAGTGGAGACTAGCGGGAGGGTTAGAAATGAGCAGTTCTTC. Its protein product is CASSKVETSGRVRNEQFF.

The rearrangement links TRBV18 to TRBJ2-3, with D perhaps matching TRBD2 (5 bases). Germline CDR1 KGHSH, CDR2 LQKENI. With 3 bases removed from V and 1 base from J, the gap between germline ends came to 11 bases. The CDR3 is made up of 15 amino acids. The CDR3 DNA sequence: TGTGCCAGCTCACCCGAGGACTCGGGCACAGATACGCAGTATTTT. It specifies CASSPEDSGTDTQYF.

The table lists this clone with a few counts. This chain links TRBV7-8 with TRBJ2-1, with D perhaps matching TRBD1 or TRBD2 (5 bases each). Germline V gives CDR1 SGHVS, CDR2 FQNEAQ. Trimming removed 5 bases at V and 2 bases at J, with 16 bases between. The length of the CDR3 is 16 residues. The CDR3 region is CASSPHWGSAYNEQFF. CDR3 DNA sequence: TGTGCCAGCAGCCCCCATTGGGGGTCGGCCTACAATGAGCAGTTCTTC. Full variable domain (outside the CDR3, taken from reference TRBV7-8 and TRBJ2-1): GAGVSQSPRYKVAKRGQDVALRCDPISGHVSLFWYQQALGQGPEFLTYFQNEAQLDKSGLPSDRFFAERPEGSVSTLKIQRTQQEDSAVYLCASSPHWGSAYNEQFFGPGTRLTVL.

In its sample, this clone was seen a few times. The V and J genes are TRBV27 and TRBJ1-2; possible D gene TRBD1, 5 bases. In germline, CDR1 is MNHEY, CDR2 SMNVEV (reference sequence). The CDR3 contains 16 residues. Trimming stripped 5 bases from V and 2 bases from J, with 18 bases between. CDR3 in amino acids: CASSPTGTWGNYGYTF. The CDR3 DNA reads as TGTGCCAGCAGTCCGACCGGGACGTGGGGAAACTATGGCTACACCTTC.

This rearrangement joins TRBV5-4 to TRBJ2-7; 7 positions match TRBD2. The CDR3 length is 12 residues. Germline CDR1 is SGHNT and CDR2 is YYREEE (reference sequence). The V gene end was trimmed by 2 bases and the J gene end by 6 bases; junction bases not matched to a gene: 2. The CDR3 protein is CASSLPGGEQYF. The CDR3 DNA sequence: TGTGCCAGCAGCTTACCGGGGGGCGAGCAGTACTTC.

V and J are TRBV10-3 and TRBJ1-5; a weak D match, TRBD1 (6 bases). CDR1 ENHRY and CDR2 SYGVKD come from the germline V gene. The CDR3 totals 13 residues. Trimming left V 10 bases short and J 6 bases short, with 16 bases between. The CDR3 spells CATDQGSSQPQHF. The CDR3 coding sequence is TGTGCCACCGACCAGGGGTCAAGTCAGCCCCAGCATTTT.

The genes are TRBV29-1 and TRBJ1-2, with D maybe TRBD1 (5 bases). Germline-derived CDR1 and CDR2 are SQVTM and ANQGSEA. V lost 5 bases and J 0 bases, leaving 19 bases between the germline ends. There are 16 residues in the CDR3. The CDR3 sequence: CSVRIGGSISNYGYTF. The CDR3 region has the DNA TGCAGCGTTCGAATCGGGGGTTCCATCTCTAACTATGGCTACACCTTC.

This rearrangement joins TRBV5-6 to TRBJ1-1; 10 positions match TRBD1. CDR3 length: 13 amino acids. Looked up from germline, CDR1 is SGHDT and CDR2 is YYEEEE. Unmatched junction bases numbered 6, after V lost 7 bases and J lost 6 bases. CDR3 in amino acids: CASSGQGSSEAFF. CDR3 nucleotides: TGTGCCAGCTCGGGACAGGGGAGTTCTGAAGCTTTCTTT.

In this sample, this clone turned up once. V and J are TRBV11-3 and TRBJ2-4; D possibly corresponds to TRBD1 (5 bases). CDR3 length: 16 amino acids. V dropped 3 bases and J dropped 1 base, with 13 bases sitting between them. Germline lookup yields CDR1 SGHNT and CDR2 YENEEA. Here the CDR3 DNA reads TGTGCCAGCAGCTTCGCTGTGGGGCTCGCCAAAAACATTCAGTACTTC. Translating it yields CASSFAVGLAKNIQYF.

The chain links TRBV7-9 to TRBJ2-1; 7 nucleotides align to TRBD2. Germline lookup yields CDR1 SEHNR and CDR2 FQNEAQ (reference sequence). This CDR3 is 16 amino acids long. With V trimmed by 4 bases and J by 1 base, 7 bases remained unmatched. The CDR3 nucleotides are TGTGCCAGCAGCTGGTCGGGGAGGGTATCCTACAATGAGCAGTTCTTC. This gives the protein CASSWSGRVSYNEQFF. The full variable domain, its missing parts supplied by reference TRBV7-9 and TRBJ2-1, is DTGVSQNPRHKITKRGQNVTFRCDPISEHNRLYWYRQTLGQGPEFLTYFQNEAQLEKSRLLSDRFSAERPKGSFSTLEIQRTEQGDSAMYLCASSWSGRVSYNEQFFGPGTRLTVL.